These 6 T cell receptor beta chains came from one sample sequenced in a study of CD8 T cells in ankylosing spondylitis. TCRdb ran MiXCR on the 5' RACE reads and lists one entry per CDR3 protein. The sample lists about 300,000 distinct CDR3 sequences, 11% occurring once. Sample: blood, either unsorted or a sorted T cell fraction (not recorded which). These TCRs come from a female donor with ankylosing spondylitis or in good health (not recorded which).

Worth noting for this clonotype: A much larger clone sits a single nucleotide away, making a read error possible. This sequence joins TRBV10-3 and TRBJ2-2, with a weak D call TRBD2 (5 bases). This CDR3 region has 17 residues. The V gene lost 1 base and the J gene lost 9 bases, with 21 bases spanning the gap. CDR1 and CDR2 from the germline V gene are ENHRY and SYGVKD. The CDR3 here is CAISEYPGGTASRELFF. The DNA of the CDR3 is TGTGCCATCAGTGAGTACCCAGGAGGCACAGCATCGAGGGAGCTGTTTTTT.

The sample holds many counts of this clonotype. V gene TRBV20-1 combines with J gene TRBJ2-3, with 10 bases that match TRBD2. The CDR3 sequence is 17 residues long. With 4 bases clipped from V and 0 bases from J, the junction kept 10 bases outside the gene matches. Germline V gives CDR1 DFQATT, CDR2 SNEGSKA (reference sequence). CDR3 sequence (DNA): TGCAGTGCTACAATACCCCGGGGACTAGCGAGCACAGATACGCAGTATTTT. Residues: CSATIPRGLASTDTQYF.

In its sample, this clonotype was seen a few times. The chain employs TRBV5-1 and TRBJ2-2, with a weak D call TRBD1 (6 bases). Germline V gene data show CDR1 as SGHRS and CDR2 as YFSETQ. The V end was cut by 1 base, the J end by 7 bases, with 11 bases between. The CDR3 is 14 residues long. The CDR3 region has the DNA TGCGCCAGCAGCTTGAACACAGGGATCGGGGAGCTGTTTTTT. It translates to CASSLNTGIGELFF.

This clonotype was counted a few times. This sequence joins TRBV27 and TRBJ2-5; 9 bases map to TRBD2. CDR1 is MNHEY, CDR2 SMNVEV, per germline (reference sequence). This CDR3 has 16 amino acids. V shed 1 base, J shed 1 base, and the junction held 4 bases outside the gene matches. The chain's CDR3 is CASSLLAGGIQETQYF. In DNA, the CDR3 is TGTGCCAGCAGTTTATTGGCGGGAGGGATCCAAGAGACCCAGTACTTC.

There are a few counts of this clonotype. The chain has TRBV20-1 and TRBJ1-1; the match to TRBD1 covers 7 bases. V was clipped by 3 bases and J by 4 bases; unmatched bases: 8. The CDR3 is 14 amino acids. The V gene's germline CDR1 is DFQATT and CDR2 SNEGSKA (reference sequence). In nucleotides, the CDR3 is TGCAGTGCTAGCATTCGAGGGGGCGTCACTGAAGCTTTCTTT. Encoded protein: CSASIRGGVTEAFF.

There are many counts of this clonotype. This chain connects TRBV18 to TRBJ2-1; no definite D call. This CDR3 region has 10 residues. With 5 bases removed from V and 8 bases from J, the gap between germline ends came to 4 bases. From germline, CDR1 is KGHSH and CDR2 LQKENI. The CDR3 nucleotides are TGTGCCAGCTCAGGGGATGAGCAGTTCTTC. It translates to CASSGDEQFF.